This T cell receptor beta chain is drawn from a study of yellow fever vaccine responses in identical twins. In germline, CDR1 is SNHLY, CDR2 FYNNEI. The CDR3 has 13 residues. Trimming took 3 bases from V and 6 from J, leaving 9 bases between them. TCRdb re-analysed the RT-PCR reads in MiXCR, keeping a single row per CDR3 protein. The table records roughly 18,000 distinct CDR3 sequences, approximately 60% of them present only once. The origin of this receptor is a woman under 30 who received the yellow fever vaccine. The input for sequencing was T cells from blood (PBMCs), unsorted or a sorted subset (not recorded which), taken before or after yellow fever vaccination (not recorded which). The rearrangement uses TRBV2 and TRBJ1-5; no clear D. The DNA of the CDR3 is TGTGCCAGCAGTGACTTGGCGGGTCAGCCCCAGCATTTT. This codes for CASSDLAGQPQHF.